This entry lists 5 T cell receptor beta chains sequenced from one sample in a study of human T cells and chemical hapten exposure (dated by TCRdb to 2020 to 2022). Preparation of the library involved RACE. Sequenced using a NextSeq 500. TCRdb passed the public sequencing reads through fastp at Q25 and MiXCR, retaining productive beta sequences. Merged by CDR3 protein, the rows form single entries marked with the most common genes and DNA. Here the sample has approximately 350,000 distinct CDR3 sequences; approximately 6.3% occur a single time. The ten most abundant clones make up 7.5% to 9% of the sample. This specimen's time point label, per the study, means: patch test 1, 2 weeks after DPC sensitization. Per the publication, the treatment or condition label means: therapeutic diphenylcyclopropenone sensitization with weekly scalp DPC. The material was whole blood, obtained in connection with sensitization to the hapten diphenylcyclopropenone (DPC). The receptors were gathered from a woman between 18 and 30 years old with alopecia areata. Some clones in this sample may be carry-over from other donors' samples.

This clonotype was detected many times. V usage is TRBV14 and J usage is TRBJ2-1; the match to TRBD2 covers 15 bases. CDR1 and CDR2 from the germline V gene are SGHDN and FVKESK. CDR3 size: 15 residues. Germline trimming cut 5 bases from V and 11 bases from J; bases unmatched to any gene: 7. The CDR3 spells CASSSGTSGGSKQFF. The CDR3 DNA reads TGTGCCAGCAGCTCAGGGACTAGCGGGGGGTCCAAGCAGTTCTTC.

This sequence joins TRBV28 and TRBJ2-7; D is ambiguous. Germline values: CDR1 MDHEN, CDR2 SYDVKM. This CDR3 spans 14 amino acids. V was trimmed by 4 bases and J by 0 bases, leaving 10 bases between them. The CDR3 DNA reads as TGTGCCAGCAGTTATCGTGGTTACTCCTACGAGCAGTACTTC. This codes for CASSYRGYSYEQYF.

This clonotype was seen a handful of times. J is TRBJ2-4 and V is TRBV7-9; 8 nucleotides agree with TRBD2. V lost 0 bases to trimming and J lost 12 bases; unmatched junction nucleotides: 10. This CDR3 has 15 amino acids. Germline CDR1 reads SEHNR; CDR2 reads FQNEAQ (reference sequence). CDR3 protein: CASSLAGTRHMGQYF. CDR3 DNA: TGTGCCAGCAGCTTAGCCGGGACTAGACACATGGGTCAGTACTTC. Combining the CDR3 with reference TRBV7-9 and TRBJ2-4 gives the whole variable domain DTGVSQNPRHKITKRGQNVTFRCDPISEHNRLYWYRQTLGQGPEFLTYFQNEAQLEKSRLLSDRFSAERPKGSFSTLEIQRTEQGDSAMYLCASSLAGTRHMGQYFGAGTRLSVL.

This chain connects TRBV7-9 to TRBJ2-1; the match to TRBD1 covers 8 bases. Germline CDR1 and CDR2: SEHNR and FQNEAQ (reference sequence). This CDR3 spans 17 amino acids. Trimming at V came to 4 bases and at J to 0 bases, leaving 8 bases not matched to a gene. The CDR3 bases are TGTGCCAGCAGCTACGCCCCGGGGACAGGCTCCTACAATGAGCAGTTCTTC. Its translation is CASSYAPGTGSYNEQFF. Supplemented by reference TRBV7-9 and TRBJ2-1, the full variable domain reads DTGVSQNPRHKITKRGQNVTFRCDPISEHNRLYWYRQTLGQGPEFLTYFQNEAQLEKSRLLSDRFSAERPKGSFSTLEIQRTEQGDSAMYLCASSYAPGTGSYNEQFFGPGTRLTVL.

CDR3 bases: TGTGCCAGCTCACCTAATTACGACGGGTACACTGAAGCTTTCTTT. It specifies CASSPNYDGYTEAFF. V is TRBV18 and J is TRBJ1-1; D remains ambiguous. Looked up from germline, CDR1 is KGHSH and CDR2 is LQKENI. The CDR3 consists of 15 residues. V was pared by 3 bases and J by 3 bases, with 14 bases between.